This entry concerns a single T cell receptor beta chain. The sample originates from a study of blood T cell repertoires in COVID-19. Assay: immunoSEQ multiplex PCR; the TCRdb copy retains only in-frame clones and omits some. This sample yields 150,000 to 200,000 clones, of which under 90% are seen a single time; around 6.9% belongs to the top ten. There are 15 residues in the CDR3. Germline assignment: CDR1 MRHNA and CDR2 SNTAGT. The V end lost 3 bases, the J end lost 0 bases, and 9 bases lay between the germline ends. This TCR was recovered from a man aged 60 to 75 with acute or convalescent COVID-19. Sequenced input: peripheral blood. The chain links TRBV6-4 to TRBJ2-1; D may be TRBD2 (6 bases). This CDR3 is CASSEVGGSYNEQFF. The CDR3 nucleotides read TGTGCCAGCAGTGAGGTGGGGGGCTCCTACAATGAGCAGTTCTTC.